These 10 T cell receptor beta chains were all obtained from the same sample, sequenced in a study of shared clonotypes between healthy human individuals. As defined, naive CD8 cells were CD45RO-negative and positively selected for CCR7, with terminally differentiated effector memory CD45RA+ cells excluded. Libraries were prepared by immunoSEQ multiplex PCR; TCRdb keeps only in-frame clonotypes and omits some of them. The sample comprises approximately 600,000 clones, around 95% of which are singletons, and approximately 0.11% rests with the top ten. The specimen sequenced was naive CD8+ T cells sorted from blood. Receptor source: a woman under 40 in good health.

The V call is TRBV28, the J call TRBJ1-2; D is unresolved. CDR1 and CDR2 from the germline V gene are MDHEN and SYDVKM. The ends were cut back, 4 bases at V and 6 bases at J, with 9 bases in the middle. The CDR3 consists of 12 residues. Here the CDR3 DNA reads TGTGCCAGCAGTTCTCCCCCCAATGGCTACACCTTC. Translated: CASSSPPNGYTF.

The V gene is TRBV27, the J gene TRBJ1-2; D ambiguous. V gave up 0 bases and J gave up 1 base, with 15 bases separating them. The CDR3 runs 17 residues. Germline V gene sequence: CDR1 MNHEY, CDR2 SMNVEV (reference sequence). CDR3 coding DNA: TGTGCCAGCAGTTTATCCCGGGAGGGAAAACTTAACTATGGCTACACCTTC. This gives the protein CASSLSREGKLNYGYTF.

The rearrangement joins TRBV28 to TRBJ2-5; TRBD2 agrees at 11 bases. Trimming cost V 2 bases and J 2 bases; bases outside gene matches: 7. CDR1 is MDHEN and CDR2 is SYDVKM in the germline V gene. This CDR3 comprises 17 residues. CDR3 amino acids: CASSLGTSGTRQETQYF. The DNA for the CDR3 is TGTGCCAGCAGTTTAGGGACTAGCGGTACCCGACAAGAGACCCAGTACTTC.

The chain carries TRBV27 and TRBJ2-5; tentative D call: TRBD1 (6 bases). TRBJ2-7 matches the DNA end more closely, so the J call is doubtful. Germline assignment: CDR1 MNHEY and CDR2 SMNVEV (reference sequence). This CDR3 region has 15 residues. CDR3 sequence reads: CASSIRQDRSYEQYF. The CDR3 nucleotides read TGTGCCAGCAGCATCAGACAGGATCGCTCCTACGAGCAGTACTTC.

Only a few counts were recorded for this clone. The rearrangement links TRBV9 to TRBJ1-2; 8 nucleotides line up with TRBD1. Per germline, CDR1 SGDLS and CDR2 YYNGEE. The CDR3 spans 14 residues. V was pared by 0 bases and J by 6 bases, with 4 bases of the junction left unmatched. This chain's CDR3 is CASSVARQGNGYTF. The CDR3 coding sequence is TGTGCCAGCAGCGTAGCACGACAGGGGAATGGCTACACCTTC.

The chain recombines TRBV29-1 with TRBJ2-3; D ambiguous. The V end was cut by 8 bases, the J end by 2 bases, with 11 bases between. Germline-derived CDR1 and CDR2 are SQVTM and ANQGSEA. This CDR3 is built from 12 residues. CDR3 coding DNA: TGCAGCCTTGTGGGCGACACAGATACGCAGTATTTT. Amino acids: CSLVGDTDTQYF.

This chain uses TRBV13 with TRBJ2-5; no clear D. The V gene's germline CDR1 is PRHDT and CDR2 FYEKMQ (reference sequence). V was clipped by 5 bases and J by 4 bases, with 17 bases between them. The CDR3 spans 15 residues. The CDR3 loop reads CASSQRPERGETQYF. The CDR3 DNA is TGTGCCAGCAGCCAGAGACCGGAGAGAGGAGAGACCCAGTACTTC.

This clone was picked up one time. The V call is TRBV9, the J call TRBJ2-7, with a weak D call TRBD2 (5 bases). CDR3 length equals 13 residues. CDR1 is SGDLS and CDR2 is YYNGEE in the germline V gene. Trimming took 0 bases from V and 5 from J, leaving 9 bases between them. The CDR3 bases are TGTGCCAGCAGCGTAGTCCCTAGCCACGAGCAGTACTTC. This sequence encodes CASSVVPSHEQYF.

V is TRBV7-9 and J is TRBJ1-2, with a tentative D call TRBD1 (5 bases). Germline CDR1 SEHNR, CDR2 FQNEAQ (reference sequence). The CDR3 runs 17 residues. The germline V and J ends were trimmed by 4 bases and 5 bases, with 23 bases remaining between them. The DNA for the CDR3 is TGTGCCAGCAGCTCCCGGATAATCGTTGGGACGGATTATGGCTACACCTTC. Its translation: CASSSRIIVGTDYGYTF. Combining the CDR3 with reference TRBV7-9 and TRBJ1-2 gives the whole variable domain DTGVSQNPRHKITKRGQNVTFRCDPISEHNRLYWYRQTLGQGPEFLTYFQNEAQLEKSRLLSDRFSAERPKGSFSTLEIQRTEQGDSAMYLCASSSRIIVGTDYGYTFGSGTRLTVV.

The chain links TRBV27 to TRBJ2-3; D gene uncertain. Between the trimmed V and J ends, which lost 3 bases and 4 bases, there was a span of 14 bases. The CDR3 is 15 amino acids. The germline gives CDR1 MNHEY, CDR2 SMNVEV (reference sequence). CDR3 sequence (DNA): TGTGCCAGCAGTTTTTCGTCCGGTGGCGCAGATACGCAGTATTTT. Translated, it gives CASSFSSGGADTQYF.